These 29 T cell receptor beta chains came from one sample sequenced in a study of naive and memory T cell subsets. Both TRBC1 and TRBC2 were covered by a beta constant-region primer of two equimolar oligonucleotides. Four rounds of PCR amplified the ligated cDNA using nested alpha and beta constant-region primers plus SP2. TCRdb processed the UMI-ligation and nested PCR reads anew with MiXCR; each CDR3 protein has one entry. This repertoire shows tens of thousands of distinct CDR3 sequences, roughly 9.3% found once; its top ten account for 1.2%. Sequencing was performed on naive CD8+ T cells from blood. The receptors here all came from a human donor in good health.

This clonotype appeared a few times. The chain uses TRBV7-9 and TRBJ1-4; no reliable D call. The germline V gene has CDR1 SEHNR and CDR2 FQNEAQ (reference sequence). Trimming removed 5 bases from V and 5 bases from J, with 6 bases in between. The CDR3 length is 12 residues. Here the CDR3 reads CASSTNNEKLFF. CDR3 coding DNA: TGTGCCAGCAGCACAAACAATGAAAAACTGTTTTTT.

The rearrangement uses TRBV6-2 or TRBV6-3 and TRBJ1-1; the D is unclear. Trimming removed 4 bases at V and 3 bases at J, with 12 bases between. Germline V gene sequence: CDR1 MNHEY, CDR2 SVGEGT. The CDR3 consists of 14 residues. In nucleotides, the CDR3 is TGTGCCAGCAGTTTTCAGACTAGTGACACTGAAGCTTTCTTT. Protein sequence: CASSFQTSDTEAFF.

This clonotype came up many times. This chain uses TRBV12-3 or TRBV12-4 with TRBJ2-7; D may be TRBD2 (5 bases). This CDR3 contains 14 residues. The V and J ends lost 2 bases and 0 bases respectively, with 8 bases between them. This CDR3 reads CASSLSGSSYEQYF. In nucleotides, the CDR3 is TGTGCCAGCAGTTTAAGCGGCAGCTCCTACGAGCAGTACTTC.

This clonotype was counted a few times. The CDR3 spells CAISDWFTSGSETQYF. CDR3 DNA sequence: TGTGCCATCAGTGATTGGTTTACTAGCGGTTCAGAGACCCAGTACTTC. The chain recombines TRBV10-3 with TRBJ2-5, with 8 bases identical to TRBD2. The germline gives CDR1 ENHRY, CDR2 SYGVKD. Germline trimming cut 3 bases from V and 4 bases from J; bases unmatched to any gene: 10. The CDR3 is 16 residues long.

V and J are TRBV13 and TRBJ1-3, with D hard to call. The CDR3 runs 15 residues. Trimming left V 4 bases short and J 0 bases short, with 10 bases between. CDR1 PRHDT and CDR2 FYEKMQ come from the germline V gene (reference sequence). The CDR3 sequence is CASSYGPSSGNTIYF. The CDR3 region has the DNA TGTGCCAGCAGCTATGGACCGAGCTCTGGAAACACCATATATTTT.

In regard to this clonotype: This may be a read error: a much more frequent sequence differs by one nucleotide. The chain employs TRBV7-9 and TRBJ2-6; perhaps D is TRBD1 or TRBD2 (5 bases each). The CDR3 is 19 residues long. Germline V gives CDR1 SEHNR, CDR2 FQNEAQ (reference sequence). CDR3 nucleotide sequence: TGTGCCGGCAGCGATCAATACACGGATGGGGGAGCTGGGGCCAACGTCCTGACTTTC. Translation: CAGSDQYTDGGAGANVLTF.

This clonotype was counted at least ten times. The genes are TRBV29-1 and TRBJ1-2, with D perhaps TRBD1 (5 bases). The germline gives CDR1 SQVTM, CDR2 ANQGSEA. V was shortened by 7 bases and J by 5 bases, with 17 bases between the two germline ends. The CDR3 runs to 13 residues. CDR3 in DNA: TGCAGCGCTAGGGACGGTGAGAGATATGGCTACACCTTC. Protein product: CSARDGERYGYTF.

V usage is TRBV29-1 and J usage is TRBJ2-4; D remains ambiguous. This CDR3 is 14 amino acids long. Germline lookup yields CDR1 SQVTM and CDR2 ANQGSEA. The V gene lost 2 bases and the J gene lost 3 bases, with 11 bases spanning the gap. Here the CDR3 reads CSVEYGLGKNIQYF. CDR3 sequence (DNA): TGCAGCGTTGAATACGGCTTGGGCAAAAACATTCAGTACTTC.

The rearrangement uses TRBV15 and TRBJ1-3; maybe TRBD1 (5 bases). Germline V gene sequence: CDR1 LNHNV, CDR2 YYDKDF (reference sequence). CDR3 length: 15 amino acids. Trimming removed 5 bases at V and 0 bases at J, with 11 bases between. The CDR3 protein is CATSSGDHSGNTIYF. For the CDR3, the DNA is TGTGCCACCAGCTCCGGGGACCACTCTGGAAACACCATATATTTT. The entire variable domain, with the rest obtained from reference TRBV15 and TRBJ1-3, is as follows: DAMVIQNPRYQVTQFGKPVTLSCSQTLNHNVMYWYQQKSSQAPKLLFHYYDKDFNNEADTPDNFQSRRPNTSFCFLDIRSPGLGDTAMYLCATSSGDHSGNTIYFGEGSWLTVV.

The J gene is TRBJ2-3, the V gene TRBV7-2, with D maybe TRBD2 (5 bases). V gave up 5 bases and J gave up 2 bases, with 8 bases separating them. This CDR3 has 13 amino acids. Germline CDR1 reads SGHTA; CDR2 reads FQGNSA. In DNA form, the CDR3 reads TGTGCCAGCAGCATGACTAACACAGATACGCAGTATTTT. It encodes CASSMTNTDTQYF.

Many counts were recorded for this clonotype. The V and J genes are TRBV24-1 and TRBJ1-5, with D hard to call. The V end was cut by 3 bases, the J end by 5 bases, with 4 bases between. The CDR3 has 12 amino acids. CDR1 and CDR2 from the germline V gene are KGHDR and SFDVKD. The CDR3, as DNA: TGTGCCACCAGTGATGGCGATCAGCCCCAGCATTTT. Translating it yields CATSDGDQPQHF.

The genes are TRBV6-6 and TRBJ2-4, with TRBD1 as a possible D gene (8 bases). Germline-derived CDR1 and CDR2 are MNHNY and SVGAGI (reference sequence). This CDR3 comprises 16 residues. The V and J ends lost 8 bases and 6 bases respectively, with 23 bases between them. CDR3 coding DNA: TGTGCCAGCGCCTCCATACAGGGGGAGGGCCGAAACATTCAGTACTTC. Its protein product is CASASIQGEGRNIQYF.

The CDR3 bases are TGCAGTGCTGAGGATTACACGGAGACCCAGTACTTC. Translating gives CSAEDYTETQYF. The chain combines TRBV20-1 with TRBJ2-5; D is uncertain. The V end lost 5 bases, the J end lost 5 bases, and 12 bases lay between the germline ends. The CDR3 contains 12 residues. Germline CDR1 and CDR2: DFQATT and SNEGSKA (reference sequence).

J is TRBJ1-5 and V is TRBV12-5; TRBD1 might be the D (5 bases). This CDR3 region has 14 residues. Germline V gene sequence: CDR1 LGHNT, CDR2 FRNRAP. V was shortened by 3 bases and J by 2 bases, with 8 bases between the two germline ends. The CDR3: CASGLGTRNQPQHF. The CDR3 nucleotides are TGTGCTAGTGGTTTAGGGACCCGCAATCAGCCCCAGCATTTT. Complete variable domain (other parts from reference TRBV12-5 and TRBJ1-5): DARVTQTPRHKVTEMGQEVTMRCQPILGHNTVFWYRQTMMQGLELLAYFRNRAPLDDSGMPKDRFSAEMPDATLATLKIQPSEPRDSAVYFCASGLGTRNQPQHFGDGTRLSIL.

The chain recombines TRBV28 with TRBJ2-3; 10 positions match TRBD2. The CDR3 is 17 residues long. The ends lost 11 bases at V and 6 bases at J; junction bases unmatched: 20. CDR1 MDHEN and CDR2 SYDVKM come from the germline V gene. CDR3 DNA sequence: TGTGCCCCCCGGGCCGGGACTAGCGCCAACCCTGGGGATACGCAGTATTTT. It specifies CAPRAGTSANPGDTQYF.

The chain has TRBV10-3 and TRBJ2-6; TRBD2 agrees at 11 bases. With 6 bases clipped from V and 0 bases from J, the junction kept 4 bases outside the gene matches. Germline V lookup: CDR1 ENHRY, CDR2 SYGVKD. This CDR3 comprises 17 residues. CDR3 in DNA: TGTGCCATCAGAATACTAGCGGGGGCCTCTGGGGCCAACGTCCTGACTTTC. Its translation: CAIRILAGASGANVLTF.

This clonotype was seen many times. This chain connects TRBV9 to TRBJ2-5, with a tentative D call TRBD2 (6 bases). Deletions cut 0 bases from V and 6 bases from J, with 12 bases between. The CDR3 contains 14 residues. The germline CDR1 and CDR2 sequences are SGDLS and YYNGEE. Here the CDR3 reads CASSVGPGVKTQYF. The CDR3 nucleotides read TGTGCCAGCAGCGTAGGTCCGGGAGTAAAGACCCAGTACTTC.

This chain connects TRBV7-9 to TRBJ2-7; 9 positions match TRBD1. After removal of 5 bases from V and 4 bases from J, the junction contained 12 bases not matched to a gene. The germline gives CDR1 SEHNR, CDR2 FQNEAQ (reference sequence). This CDR3 is built from 16 residues. The CDR3 region is CASSPGQGTGLYEQYF. CDR3 DNA sequence: TGTGCCAGCAGCCCCGGACAGGGGACAGGACTATACGAGCAGTACTTC. The entire variable domain, with the rest obtained from reference TRBV7-9 and TRBJ2-7, is as follows: DTGVSQNPRHKITKRGQNVTFRCDPISEHNRLYWYRQTLGQGPEFLTYFQNEAQLEKSRLLSDRFSAERPKGSFSTLEIQRTEQGDSAMYLCASSPGQGTGLYEQYFGPGTRLTVT.

This clonotype was observed many times. The gene calls are TRBV5-4 and TRBJ1-1; D may be TRBD1 (5 bases). This CDR3 region has 12 residues. Trimming pared 5 bases from V and 2 bases from J, leaving 7 bases between. Germline CDR1 reads SGHNT; CDR2 reads YYREEE (reference sequence). The CDR3 DNA follows: TGTGCCAGCAGAGGGGCTAACACTGAAGCTTTCTTT. The encoded protein is CASRGANTEAFF.

This clonotype was counted many times. The CDR3 nucleotides read TGTGCCAGCACCCGAGATCGCCAGTTCTTC. Translating gives CASTRDRQFF. The chain links TRBV11-3 to TRBJ2-1; D call uncertain. The V end lost 7 bases, the J end lost 13 bases, and 11 bases lay between the germline ends. The V gene's germline CDR1 is SGHNT and CDR2 YENEEA. The CDR3 has 10 residues. Variable domain in full (rest from reference TRBV11-3 and TRBJ2-1): EAGVVQSPRYKIIEKKQPVAFWCNPISGHNTLYWYLQNLGQGPELLIRYENEEAVDDSQLPKDRFSAERLKGVDSTLKIQPAELGDSAVYLCASTRDRQFFGPGTRLTVL.

This clonotype was seen a handful of times. The rearrangement joins TRBV5-8 to TRBJ1-2, with a tentative D call TRBD1 (5 bases). Germline assignment: CDR1 SGHTS and CDR2 YDEGEE. Between the trimmed V and J ends, which lost 0 bases and 4 bases, there was a span of 10 bases. The CDR3 is 14 residues long. The CDR3 sequence: CASSLDRSTYGYTF. Written as DNA, the CDR3 is TGTGCCAGCAGCTTGGACAGGAGCACCTATGGCTACACCTTC.

The table lists this clonotype with many counts. J is TRBJ2-2 and V is TRBV7-6; D not resolved. This CDR3 is 16 amino acids long. Germline CDR1 and CDR2: SGHVS and FNYEAQ. Trimming removed 0 bases at V and 2 bases at J, with 10 bases between. The CDR3 bases are TGTGCCAGCAGCTTAGCGTCCACGGAAAACACCGGGGAGCTGTTTTTT. Translating it yields CASSLASTENTGELFF.

This clonotype was counted between two and nine times. The chain employs TRBV6-6 and TRBJ2-7; D ambiguous. Germline lookup yields CDR1 MNHNY and CDR2 SVGAGI (reference sequence). This CDR3 region has 13 residues. Trimming left V 2 bases short and J 4 bases short, with 9 bases between. The CDR3 spells CASSYLDGYEQYF. The CDR3 coding sequence is TGTGCCAGCAGTTACCTAGACGGTTACGAGCAGTACTTC.

V and J are TRBV29-1 and TRBJ1-1; TRBD1 might be the D (6 bases). With 3 bases removed from V and 6 bases from J, the gap between germline ends came to 14 bases. Germline V gives CDR1 SQVTM, CDR2 ANQGSEA. The CDR3 runs to 13 residues. CDR3 sequence: CSVDRGEGAEAFF. The CDR3 DNA is TGCAGCGTTGACAGGGGCGAAGGAGCTGAAGCTTTCTTT.

This clonotype was detected many times. This sequence joins TRBV6-5 and TRBJ2-7; D is uncertain. CDR1 and CDR2 from the germline V gene are MNHEY and SVGAGI. CDR3 length: 13 residues. Between the trimmed V and J ends, which lost 5 bases and 2 bases, there was a span of 10 bases. The CDR3 loop reads CASSPGPPYEQYF. The CDR3 coding sequence is TGTGCCAGCAGTCCCGGGCCCCCCTACGAGCAGTACTTC.

The sample holds many counts of this clonotype. The chain links TRBV13 to TRBJ2-5, with 8 bases aligning to TRBD1. After removal of 6 bases from V and 4 bases from J, the junction contained 4 bases not matched to a gene. Germline CDR1 and CDR2: PRHDT and FYEKMQ (reference sequence). The CDR3 has 13 amino acids. The CDR3 DNA reads as TGTGCCAGCAGTGGACAGGGTAGAGAGACCCAGTACTTC. Translation gives CASSGQGRETQYF.

This clonotype came up many times. The chain is built from TRBV5-4 and TRBJ2-2; D not resolved. The CDR3 spans 15 residues. Germline CDR1 and CDR2: SGHNT and YYREEE (reference sequence). V lost 0 bases and J lost 3, with 9 bases in between. DNA of the CDR3: TGTGCCAGCAGCTTGGCCACAAGCTACACCGGGGAGCTGTTTTTT. Translated, it gives CASSLATSYTGELFF.

This chain connects TRBV9 to TRBJ1-1; tentative D call: TRBD1 (5 bases). This CDR3 has 14 residues. V gave up 0 bases and J gave up 7 bases, with 13 bases separating them. Germline assignment: CDR1 SGDLS and CDR2 YYNGEE. In nucleotides, the CDR3 is TGTGCCAGCAGCGTAGCTTCAGGGTTCGATGAAGCTTTCTTT. As protein: CASSVASGFDEAFF.

V gene TRBV5-1 combines with J gene TRBJ2-3; D gene uncertain. The CDR3 length is 15 residues. Germline V gene lookup returns CDR1 SGHRS and CDR2 YFSETQ. Trimming removed 0 bases from V and 2 bases from J, with 10 bases in between. The CDR3 protein is CASSLDESNTDTQYF. The CDR3 region has the DNA TGCGCCAGCAGCTTGGACGAATCCAACACAGATACGCAGTATTTT.